The 29 T cell receptor beta chains below come from one sample, sequenced in a study of OX40 agonist ivuxolimab in advanced cancers. Profiled with immunoSEQ multiplex PCR; TCRdb holds only in-frame clones, not every one. The data contain over 10,000 clones, 55% to 75% of them singletons. Sequenced material: CD4+ or CD8+ T cells sorted from blood, taken in a trial of the OX40 agonist ivuxolimab. The receptor set was obtained from an adult with an advanced solid tumor such as melanoma, head and neck, liver or kidney cancer.

CDR3: CASSLGLASYEQYF. The CDR3 coding sequence is TGTGCCAGCAGCTTAGGACTAGCTTCATACGAGCAGTACTTC. The gene calls are TRBV13 and TRBJ2-7; maybe TRBD2 (6 bases). The CDR3 length is 14 residues. Trimming pared 0 bases from V and 4 bases from J, leaving 10 bases between. Germline V gene data show CDR1 as PRHDT and CDR2 as FYEKMQ (reference sequence).

The J gene is TRBJ2-1, the V gene TRBV30; D not certain. The germline CDR1 and CDR2 sequences are GTSNPN and SVGIG (reference sequence). V lost 3 bases, J lost 10 bases, and 13 bases lay in between. The CDR3 consists of 12 residues. The CDR3 DNA is TGTGCCTGGAGCCCCACCATGGGAGAGCAGTTCTTC. Its translation: CAWSPTMGEQFF.

V and J are TRBV7-3 and TRBJ2-6; D might be TRBD1 or TRBD2, each matching 5 bases. V lost 1 base and J lost 2, with 12 bases in between. The CDR3 spans 17 residues. Germline-derived CDR1 and CDR2 are SGHTA and FQGTGA. In DNA, the CDR3 is TGTGCCAGCAGCTTAAGGGGGAGCGGAACTGGGGCCAACGTCCTGACTTTC. This encodes CASSLRGSGTGANVLTF. Full variable domain (outside the CDR3, taken from reference TRBV7-3 and TRBJ2-6): GAGVSQTPSNKVTEKGKYVELRCDPISGHTALYWYRQSLGQGPEFLIYFQGTGAADDSGLPNDRFFAVRPEGSVSTLKIQRTERGDSAVYLCASSLRGSGTGANVLTFGAGSRLTVL.

The sample holds many counts of this clone. The chain joins TRBV7-9 to TRBJ2-1, with D tentatively TRBD1 (6 bases). Germline CDR1 is SEHNR and CDR2 is FQNEAQ (reference sequence). The CDR3 consists of 17 residues. The V end lost 1 base, the J end lost 2 bases, and 15 bases lay between the germline ends. For the CDR3, the DNA is TGTGCCAGCAGCTTAGGGTACAGGGAACCTCCCTACAATGAGCAGTTCTTC. Its protein is CASSLGYREPPYNEQFF.

This chain connects TRBV21-1 to TRBJ1-1; TRBD1 was called by the table and not checked on the DNA. TRBV21-1 is a known pseudogene. There are 12 residues in the CDR3. CDR3 in amino acids: CASSKGSTEAFF. CDR3 DNA sequence: TGTGCCAGCAGCAAAGGCAGCACTGAAGCTTTCTTT.

The chain couples TRBV27 to TRBJ2-1; D ambiguous. Trimming removed 6 bases from V and 0 bases from J, with 9 bases in between. Germline V gives CDR1 MNHEY, CDR2 SMNVEV (reference sequence). The CDR3 has 14 residues. The CDR3: CASSVDSSYNEQFF. The DNA for the CDR3 is TGTGCCAGCAGCGTAGACTCCTCCTACAATGAGCAGTTCTTC.

This chain links TRBV28 with TRBJ2-7; D remains unclear. The CDR3 runs to 12 residues. Trimming stripped 3 bases from V and 1 base from J, with 4 bases between. CDR1 MDHEN and CDR2 SYDVKM come from the germline V gene. The CDR3 DNA is TGTGCCAGCAGTTTCTCGTCCTACGAGCAGTACTTC. Translating gives CASSFSSYEQYF.

The chain is built from TRBV11-2 and TRBJ2-7, with a tentative D call TRBD2 (5 bases). This CDR3 comprises 13 residues. Germline CDR1 is SGHAT and CDR2 is FQNNGV. V lost 3 bases, J lost 1 base, and 7 bases lay in between. The CDR3 protein is CASSLGGSYEQYF. The CDR3 region has the DNA TGTGCCAGCAGCTTGGGCGGGTCCTACGAGCAGTACTTC.

There are a few counts of this clone. The gene calls are TRBV6-1 and TRBJ1-5; D gene uncertain. CDR3 length equals 13 residues. Trimming removed 6 bases at V and 5 bases at J, with 11 bases between. The V gene's germline CDR1 is MNHNS and CDR2 SASEGT. The CDR3 is CASSQRWDQPQHF. The CDR3 DNA sequence: TGTGCCAGCAGCCAACGGTGGGATCAGCCCCAGCATTTT.

This clone occurred a few times. Other DNA sequences in this specimen translate into the identical CDR3. This chain uses TRBV30 with TRBJ2-7; 8 bases are a match to TRBD2. The ends lost 2 bases at V and 1 base at J; junction bases unmatched: 16. Germline CDR1 GTSNPN, CDR2 SVGIG (reference sequence). The CDR3 is 18 residues long. The CDR3 coding sequence is TGTGCCTGGAGTTCCGCGGGGAGCGGGAGACCCTTTTCCTACGAGCAGTACTTC. Translating it yields CAWSSAGSGRPFSYEQYF. The entire variable domain, with the rest obtained from reference TRBV30 and TRBJ2-7, is as follows: SQTIHQWPATLVQPVGSPLSLECTVEGTSNPNLYWYRQAAGRGLQLLFYSVGIGQISSEVPQNLSASRPQDRQFILSSKKLLLSDSGFYLCAWSSAGSGRPFSYEQYFGPGTRLTVT.

The CDR3 region has the DNA TGTGCCAGCTCACCAGAGACGGCTAATTCACCCCTCCACTTT. Translation: CASSPETANSPLHF. This chain joins TRBV18 and TRBJ1-6, with D hard to call. CDR1 is KGHSH, CDR2 LQKENI, per germline. Trimming shortened V by 2 bases and J by 6 bases, and 8 bases separated the two germline ends. The CDR3 covers 14 residues.

This clone was counted only a few times. The chain employs TRBV5-4 and TRBJ2-7; 8 nucleotides match TRBD2. Germline CDR1 and CDR2: SGHNT and YYREEE (reference sequence). J lost 7 bases, V lost 4 bases, and 16 bases had no gene match. The CDR3 loop spans 16 amino acids. For the CDR3, the DNA is TGTGCCAGCAGCCAAGATTCCGCGGGGGGACTGGGAGAGCAGTACTTC. Protein product: CASSQDSAGGLGEQYF. The full variable domain, rest sourced from reference TRBV5-4 and TRBJ2-7, is ETGVTQSPTHLIKTRGQQVTLRCSSQSGHNTVSWYQQALGQGPQFIFQYYREEENGRGNFPPRFSGLQFPNYSSELNVNALELDDSALYLCASSQDSAGGLGEQYFGPGTRLTVT.

The V gene is TRBV5-1, the J gene TRBJ2-5; perhaps TRBD1 as D (6 bases). CDR1 SGHRS and CDR2 YFSETQ come from the germline V gene. The CDR3 is made up of 18 amino acids. V was pared by 1 base and J by 1 base, with 20 bases between. The CDR3 here is CASSLRLGAGGPQETQYF. The CDR3 nucleotides are TGCGCCAGCAGCTTGCGGTTGGGGGCTGGGGGTCCCCAAGAGACCCAGTACTTC.

This sequence joins TRBV19 and TRBJ2-2; no firm D call. The CDR3 consists of 15 residues. Germline values: CDR1 LNHDA, CDR2 SQIVND (reference sequence). V lost 1 base, J lost 0 bases, and 6 bases lay in between. CDR3 nucleotide sequence: TGTGCCAGTAGTATAGCAAGTACGAACACCGGGGAGCTGTTTTTT. Translated, it gives CASSIASTNTGELFF.

This clone rates as medium-sized (0.01 to 0.1%). The chain joins TRBV2 to TRBJ2-1, with 8 nucleotides matching TRBD2. From germline, CDR1 is SNHLY and CDR2 FYNNEI. The CDR3 covers 12 residues. V shed 8 bases, J shed 7 bases, and the junction held 4 bases outside the gene matches. DNA of the CDR3: TGTGCCAGCGAGACTAGCGTAAATGAGCAGTTCTTC. It codes for CASETSVNEQFF.

The chain couples TRBV27 to TRBJ1-2; the match to TRBD1 covers 8 bases. V gave up 0 bases and J gave up 6 bases; unmatched junction bases: 6. Germline V CDR1 and CDR2: MNHEY, SMNVEV (reference sequence). This CDR3 comprises 15 residues. Here the CDR3 DNA reads TGTGCCAGCAGTTTATCTCAGGGGGCAAGGAATGGCTACACCTTC. As protein: CASSLSQGARNGYTF.

V and J are TRBV15 and TRBJ2-7; perhaps D is TRBD1 or TRBD2 (5 bases each). The ends were cut back, 0 bases at V and 1 base at J, with 7 bases in the middle. Germline V gene sequence: CDR1 LNHNV, CDR2 YYDKDF (reference sequence). CDR3 length equals 14 residues. As DNA, the CDR3 is TGTGCCACCAGCAGAGAGGGACCGTCCTACGAGCAGTACTTC. Its protein is CATSREGPSYEQYF.

The V gene is TRBV25-1, the J gene TRBJ2-3; 7 nucleotides match TRBD2. There are 15 residues in the CDR3. CDR1 and CDR2 (germline): MGHDK, SYGVNS. With 5 bases clipped from V and 0 bases from J, the junction kept 5 bases outside the gene matches. As DNA, the CDR3 is TGTGCCAGCAGTAGCGGGGAGACTAGCACAGATACGCAGTATTTT. Its translation: CASSSGETSTDTQYF.

This clone was observed a handful of times. The sample holds other DNA sequences that translate to the same CDR3. The chain uses TRBV9 and TRBJ1-5; D is undetermined. Germline values: CDR1 SGDLS, CDR2 YYNGEE. The CDR3 length is 13 residues. V lost 0 bases and J lost 5, with 6 bases in between. The CDR3: CASSVANDQPQHF. As DNA, the CDR3 is TGTGCCAGCAGCGTAGCTAACGATCAGCCCCAGCATTTT. Using reference TRBV9 and TRBJ1-5 for the parts outside the CDR3, the full variable domain is DSGVTQTPKHLITATGQRVTLRCSPRSGDLSVYWYQQSLDQGLQFLIQYYNGEERAKGNILERFSAQQFPDLHSELNLSSLELGDSALYFCASSVANDQPQHFGDGTRLSIL.

The table lists this clone with a few counts. The J gene is TRBJ1-2, the V gene TRBV6-1, with D tentatively TRBD1 (5 bases). The CDR3 has 16 residues. Trimming stripped 2 bases from V and 3 bases from J, with 16 bases between. CDR1 and CDR2 from the germline V gene are MNHNS and SASEGT. The CDR3 DNA sequence: TGTGCCAGCAGTGAATGGGCAGGGCAGCTCGACTATGGCTACACCTTC. Protein: CASSEWAGQLDYGYTF.

Here the CDR3 reads CASSDDSGDYNEQFF. CDR3 coding DNA: TGTGCCAGCAGTGACGATAGCGGGGACTACAATGAGCAGTTCTTC. The chain is built from TRBV6-4 and TRBJ2-1, with 8 bases aligning to TRBD2. This CDR3 is 15 amino acids long. Looked up from germline, CDR1 is MRHNA and CDR2 is SNTAGT. The junction had 3 bases not matched to a gene; V was cut back by 2 bases and J by 3 bases.

V and J are TRBV29-1 and TRBJ1-2; TRBD1 might be the D (5 bases). Germline CDR1 reads SQVTM; CDR2 reads ANQGSEA. Trimming removed 6 bases at V and 2 bases at J, with 19 bases between. The CDR3 runs to 15 residues. The CDR3 DNA reads as TGCAGCGTGACCCTTGGGACTTCTTACAACTATGGCTACACCTTC. Translating it yields CSVTLGTSYNYGYTF. The full variable domain, rest sourced from reference TRBV29-1 and TRBJ1-2, is SAVISQKPSRDICQRGTSLTIQCQVDSQVTMMFWYRQQPGQSLTLIATANQGSEATYESGFVIDKFPISRPNLTFSTLTVSNMSPEDSSIYLCSVTLGTSYNYGYTFGSGTRLTVV.

V usage is TRBV4-1 and J usage is TRBJ2-5; no definite D call. Germline assignment: CDR1 MGHRA and CDR2 YSYEKL. The V gene lost 1 base and the J gene lost 5 bases, with 14 bases spanning the gap. The CDR3 has 15 residues. The CDR3 sequence is CASSQVRSGWETQYF. The CDR3 region has the DNA TGCGCCAGCAGCCAAGTGAGGTCAGGATGGGAGACCCAGTACTTC.

Regarding this clone: One end of the junction does not line up with germline, which may come from a read error. Here the CDR3 reads CASSLGGSFYEQYF. The CDR3 DNA reads as TGTGCCAGCAGCTTGGGGGGGTCGTTCTACGAGCAGTACTTC. The V and J genes are TRBV5-1 and TRBJ2-7; the match to TRBD2 covers 7 bases. CDR3 length: 14 amino acids. Germline V gene data show CDR1 as SGHRS and CDR2 as YFSETQ.

The chain is built from TRBV7-9 and TRBJ2-2; D gene ambiguous. CDR1 is SEHNR and CDR2 is FQNEAQ in the germline V gene (reference sequence). This CDR3 spans 14 amino acids. V lost 2 bases and J 2 bases, leaving 6 bases between the germline ends. Here the CDR3 DNA reads TGTGCCAGCAGCTTAACCGAAAACACCGGGGAGCTGTTTTTT. Its translation is CASSLTENTGELFF.

The chain couples TRBV27 to TRBJ1-5; perhaps TRBD1 as D (5 bases). This CDR3 comprises 14 residues. Germline-derived CDR1 and CDR2 are MNHEY and SMNVEV (reference sequence). V lost 2 bases and J lost 3, with 8 bases in between. This chain's CDR3 is CASSLAGHNQPQHF. In nucleotides, the CDR3 is TGTGCCAGCAGTTTAGCCGGACACAATCAGCCCCAGCATTTT.

The chain employs TRBV5-3 and TRBJ2-7; either TRBD1 or TRBD2 may supply D (6 bases each). TRBV5-3 is recorded as an ORF, its role being uncertain. V lost 4 bases to trimming and J lost 5 bases, with 22 bases between them. This CDR3 spans 16 amino acids. The CDR3 reads CARSPLWAKGGDEQYF. In nucleotides, the CDR3 is TGTGCCAGAAGCCCTTTATGGGCCAAGGGGGGAGACGAGCAGTACTTC.

This chain uses TRBV6-5 with TRBJ2-3; unclear D gene. The V and J ends lost 2 bases and 4 bases respectively, with 4 bases between them. The CDR3 spans 12 residues. CDR1 is MNHEY and CDR2 is SVGAGI in the germline V gene. The CDR3 DNA reads as TGTGCCAGCAGTTACGGGCCAGATACGCAGTATTTT. Its protein is CASSYGPDTQYF.

V and J are TRBV7-9 and TRBJ1-2; TRBD1 might be the D (6 bases). The germline V gene encodes CDR1 SEHNR and CDR2 FQNEAQ (reference sequence). The CDR3 totals 16 residues. V was clipped by 5 bases and J by 0 bases, with 16 bases between them. The chain's CDR3 is CASSQPPGQPNYGYTF. In DNA, the CDR3 is TGTGCCAGCAGCCAACCCCCTGGACAGCCTAACTATGGCTACACCTTC. The whole variable domain, remainder taken from reference TRBV7-9 and TRBJ1-2, is DTGVSQNPRHKITKRGQNVTFRCDPISEHNRLYWYRQTLGQGPEFLTYFQNEAQLEKSRLLSDRFSAERPKGSFSTLEIQRTEQGDSAMYLCASSQPPGQPNYGYTFGSGTRLTVV.